Below are 10 T cell receptor beta chains sequenced from a single sample in a study of blood T cell repertoires in COVID-19. Generated by immunoSEQ multiplex PCR, the TCRdb table keeps only in-frame clones and is missing some. The table lists 150,000 or so clones, over 75% of them singletons, with roughly 0.6% in the top ten. Source material: peripheral blood. Receptor source: a man in his sixties with COVID-19, enrolled during active disease.

The chain uses TRBV29-1 and TRBJ2-3; 13 nucleotides align to TRBD2. V trimming: 6 bases; J trimming: 2 bases; junction bases outside the gene matches: 5. CDR1 is SQVTM and CDR2 is ANQGSEA in the germline V gene. This CDR3 is built from 15 residues. For the CDR3, the DNA is TGCAGCGTGGAAACTAGCGGGGGGGACACAGATACGCAGTATTTT. Its translation is CSVETSGGDTDTQYF.

The V call is TRBV6-5, the J call TRBJ1-1, with a possible D match to TRBD1 (6 bases). Germline lookup yields CDR1 MNHEY and CDR2 SVGAGI. V lost 0 bases to trimming and J lost 5 bases, with 13 bases between them. The CDR3 covers 15 residues. Here the CDR3 DNA reads TGTGCCAGCAGTTACTCTTACAGGGTAAGAACTGAAGCTTTCTTT. Translation gives CASSYSYRVRTEAFF.

Of note for this clone: The junction departs from germline at one end; a sequencing error may be responsible. V is TRBV7-7 and J is TRBJ1-3; 8 bases are shared with TRBD1. Germline assignment: CDR1 SSHAT and CDR2 FNYEAQ (reference sequence). CDR3 length: 15 amino acids. For the CDR3, the DNA is TGTGCTAGCAGCCCAGGGGGCAACTCTGGAAACACCATATATTTT. Protein product: CASSPGGNSGNTIYF.

The chain has TRBV28 and TRBJ1-2; the D gene is possibly TRBD1 (5 bases). The length of the CDR3 is 12 residues. V was trimmed by 6 bases and J by 6 bases, leaving 11 bases between them. Germline assignment: CDR1 MDHEN and CDR2 SYDVKM. The CDR3 region is CASRGGIDGYTF. The CDR3 DNA reads TGTGCCAGCAGGGGGGGGATCGATGGCTACACCTTC.

The chain joins TRBV5-1 to TRBJ1-4; D gene uncertain. V dropped 2 bases and J dropped 5 bases, with 13 bases sitting between them. This CDR3 spans 15 amino acids. CDR1 and CDR2 (germline): SGHRS, YFSETQ. In DNA form, the CDR3 reads TGCGCCAGCAGCTTTGGAACAGCTGTAAATGAAAAACTGTTTTTT. It is translated as CASSFGTAVNEKLFF.

This clone was detected only a few times. The rearrangement links TRBV6-5 to TRBJ1-2, with D possibly being TRBD1 (5 bases). V lost 2 bases, J lost 3 bases, and 10 bases lay in between. There are 14 residues in the CDR3. CDR1 and CDR2 from the germline V gene are MNHEY and SVGAGI. CDR3 nucleotide sequence: TGTGCCAGCAGTTACAGGGGACTGGACTATGGCTACACCTTC. Residues: CASSYRGLDYGYTF.

V is TRBV7-2 and J is TRBJ1-1; 9 bases align to TRBD1. V lost 3 bases, J lost 11 bases, and 4 bases stayed unmatched. Germline-derived CDR1 and CDR2 are SGHTA and FQGNSA. This CDR3 is 12 amino acids long. The CDR3: CASSLGGQGAFF. Written as DNA, the CDR3 is TGTGCCAGCAGCTTGGGGGGACAGGGTGCTTTCTTT.

In this sample, this clone turned up once. The chain carries TRBV9 and TRBJ1-2; D perhaps matches TRBD1 (5 bases). V was cut by 3 bases and J by 5 bases, with 14 bases left in between. Germline V gene sequence: CDR1 SGDLS, CDR2 YYNGEE. The CDR3 runs to 14 residues. The CDR3 sequence: CASSAVEGDYGYTF. The CDR3 DNA reads TGTGCCAGCAGCGCCGTAGAAGGGGATTATGGCTACACCTTC.

CDR3 loop: CATSALGLAGVGGELFF. The CDR3 region has the DNA TGTGCCACCAGTGCCCTCGGGCTAGCGGGAGTGGGCGGGGAGCTGTTTTTT. The chain couples TRBV24-1 to TRBJ2-2; 10 bases map to TRBD2. Trimming at V came to 5 bases and at J to 7 bases, leaving 12 bases not matched to a gene. The germline V gene has CDR1 KGHDR and CDR2 SFDVKD. The CDR3 covers 17 residues.

The chain uses TRBV6-2 or TRBV6-3 and TRBJ2-7; 8 bases line up with TRBD1. CDR3 size: 15 residues. Germline CDR1 reads MNHEY; CDR2 reads SVGEGT. The V segment lost 2 bases and the J segment 5 bases; nucleotides outside the gene matches: 8. CDR3 bases: TGTGCCAGCAGTTACGGAGGACAGGGAGTCCACGAGCAGTACTTC. As protein: CASSYGGQGVHEQYF.